Presented here are 19 T cell receptor beta chains from one specimen sequenced in a study of regulatory T cells in long-lasting Graves disease. Library construction for TCR beta used iRepertoire HTBI primers and Arm-PCR of CDR3 regions. MiXCR, applied by TCRdb to the multiplex PCR reads, yields one record per CDR3 protein. The sample has 300,000 to 500,000 distinct CDR3 sequences, 20% seen once; the top ten hold more than 20%. Specified time point: persistent/refractory GD, antithyroid drugs over 5 years with positive TRAb. The TCR library was prepared using RNA isolated from PBMCs. The sample in question was peripheral blood mononuclear cells (PBMCs), obtained when the disease was refractory, from a patient treated with antithyroid drugs. Receptors were obtained from a female donor with Graves disease.

About this clonotype: Its ends do not fully match the called genes, so a read error is possible. The J gene is TRBJ2-2, the V gene TRBV6-2 or TRBV6-3; D possibly corresponds to TRBD1 (6 bases). CDR1 MNHEY and CDR2 SVGEGT come from the germline V gene. The CDR3 covers 15 residues. The CDR3 DNA reads as TGTGACAGCAGTTACCCAGGACAGTCGTTCGGGGAGCTGTTTTTT. Residues: CDSSYPGQSFGELFF.

This rearrangement joins TRBV5-1 to TRBJ1-1; the D gene is possibly TRBD1 (5 bases). V was pared by 4 bases and J by 4 bases, with 17 bases between. Germline values: CDR1 SGHRS, CDR2 YFSETQ. The CDR3 totals 15 residues. The CDR3 protein is CASSPTDSEGTEAFF. CDR3 coding DNA: TGCGCCAGCAGCCCAACAGACAGTGAGGGCACTGAAGCTTTCTTT.

This clonotype was observed at least ten times. The CDR3 protein is CASSLAGTKNIQYF. In nucleotides, the CDR3 is TGTGCCAGCAGTCTTGCGGGAACCAAAAACATTCAGTACTTC. The V gene is TRBV12-3 or TRBV12-4, the J gene TRBJ2-4; possibly TRBD2 for D (6 bases). V lost 5 bases, J lost 2 bases, and 10 bases lay in between. This CDR3 is 14 amino acids long.

In this sample, this clonotype turned up many times. The gene calls are TRBV28 and TRBJ2-7; no clear D gene. Deletions cut 6 bases from V and 6 bases from J, with 15 bases between. The length of the CDR3 is 13 residues. Germline V gene lookup returns CDR1 MDHEN and CDR2 SYDVKM. The CDR3 is CASRKDAGREQYF. The CDR3 DNA follows: TGTGCCAGCAGGAAGGACGCCGGGCGCGAGCAGTACTTC.

The chain carries TRBV20-1 and TRBJ2-7; tentatively, D is TRBD1 (6 bases). Germline lookup yields CDR1 DFQATT and CDR2 SNEGSKA (reference sequence). V was pared by 1 base and J by 3 bases, with 19 bases between. This CDR3 has 16 residues. The CDR3: CSARVRPGENDYEQYF. In DNA, the CDR3 is TGCAGTGCTAGAGTGCGCCCAGGGGAGAATGACTACGAGCAGTACTTC.

In its sample, this clonotype was seen many times. The CDR3 coding sequence is TGTGCCAGCATATCGGGGGGCTTGGGCGGGGAGCTGTTTTTT. Residues: CASISGGLGGELFF. V and J are TRBV28 and TRBJ2-2; perhaps TRBD2 as D (7 bases). The CDR3 has 14 residues. V gave up 7 bases and J gave up 7 bases, with 16 bases separating them. Germline CDR1 MDHEN, CDR2 SYDVKM.

The rearrangement links TRBV14 to TRBJ2-2; 8 bases are a match to TRBD1. Germline CDR1 is SGHDN and CDR2 is FVKESK. There are 16 residues in the CDR3. The ends lost 3 bases at V and 4 bases at J; junction bases unmatched: 7. CDR3 loop: CASSQYRGSSTGELFF. CDR3 DNA: TGTGCCAGCAGCCAGTACAGGGGGAGTAGCACCGGGGAGCTGTTTTTT.

This clonotype was recorded many times. V is TRBV7-9 and J is TRBJ2-7; D is unclear. The CDR3 is made up of 11 amino acids. V lost 8 bases, J lost 1 base, and 6 bases lay in between. CDR1 is SEHNR, CDR2 FQNEAQ, per germline (reference sequence). The CDR3 sequence is CASAQSYEQYF. DNA for the CDR3: TGTGCCAGCGCACAATCCTACGAGCAGTACTTC.

The rearrangement joins TRBV3-1 to TRBJ2-6; maybe TRBD2 (5 bases). The CDR3 is 16 residues long. Germline V gene lookup returns CDR1 LGHDT and CDR2 YNNKEL (reference sequence). Trimming cost V 3 bases and J 1 base, with 10 bases left between them. CDR3 DNA sequence: TGTGCCAGCAGCCATGTCGACTATTCTGGGGCCAACGTCCTGACTTTC. It translates to CASSHVDYSGANVLTF.

The chain links TRBV6-5 to TRBJ2-7; TRBD2 agrees at 13 bases. With V trimmed by 4 bases and J by 4 bases, 4 bases remained unmatched. This CDR3 has 15 amino acids. Germline loops: CDR1 MNHEY, CDR2 SVGAGI. The CDR3 DNA sequence: TGTGCCAGCAGTTGGACTAGCGGGAGTAAGTACGAGCAGTACTTC. This sequence encodes CASSWTSGSKYEQYF.

At least ten counts were recorded for this clonotype. J is TRBJ2-4 and V is TRBV28; no definite D call. The CDR3 covers 14 residues. Germline V gives CDR1 MDHEN, CDR2 SYDVKM. Trimming took 6 bases from V and 1 from J, leaving 10 bases between them. Here the CDR3 DNA reads TGTGCCAGCAGGGTCGGCAGCGCCAAAAACATTCAGTACTTC. Amino acid sequence: CASRVGSAKNIQYF. The full variable domain, rest sourced from reference TRBV28 and TRBJ2-4, is DVKVTQSSRYLVKRTGEKVFLECVQDMDHENMFWYRQDPGLGLRLIYFSYDVKMKEKGDIPEGYSVSREKKERFSLILESASTNQTSMYLCASRVGSAKNIQYFGAGTRLSVL.

In its sample, this clonotype was seen many times. V gene TRBV6-1 combines with J gene TRBJ1-2; the match to TRBD1 covers 10 bases. The V segment lost 5 bases and the J segment 8 bases; nucleotides outside the gene matches: 11. The CDR3 length is 15 residues. Germline loops: CDR1 MNHNS, CDR2 SASEGT. The CDR3 sequence is CASSNRQGASLGYTF. In DNA, the CDR3 is TGTGCCAGCAGTAACAGACAGGGGGCTTCTTTAGGCTACACCTTC.

The gene calls are TRBV7-2 and TRBJ2-7; D may be TRBD1 (5 bases). Germline values: CDR1 SGHTA, CDR2 FQGNSA. CDR3 length: 15 amino acids. V was pared by 5 bases and J by 6 bases, with 20 bases between. The CDR3 DNA follows: TGTGCCAGCAGCCCTCCCTTCAGTGGAAGGGGCGAGCAGTACTTC. Translation gives CASSPPFSGRGEQYF.

The gene calls are TRBV4-2 and TRBJ2-5; 10 bases fit TRBD2. The CDR3 extends over 18 amino acids. Unmatched junction bases numbered 11, after V lost 1 base and J lost 3 bases. The germline CDR1 and CDR2 sequences are LGHNA and YNFKEQ. This CDR3 is CASSQGRWAGLAEETQYF. In DNA form, the CDR3 reads TGTGCCAGCAGCCAAGGCCGCTGGGCAGGACTAGCGGAAGAGACCCAGTACTTC.

The sample holds many counts of this clonotype. The V call is TRBV28, the J call TRBJ1-5; TRBD1 agrees at 7 bases. The CDR3 has 17 amino acids. CDR1 is MDHEN, CDR2 SYDVKM, per germline. The J segment lost 0 bases and the V segment lost 4 bases, leaving 9 bases of the junction unmatched. DNA of the CDR3: TGTGCCAGCAGTTATCCTACCACAGGGGATAGCAATCAGCCCCAGCATTTT. It codes for CASSYPTTGDSNQPQHF.

This clonotype was seen many times. The chain has TRBV12-3 or TRBV12-4 and TRBJ1-1; D is undetermined. The V end lost 4 bases, the J end lost 7 bases, and 10 bases lay between the germline ends. This CDR3 has 12 amino acids. CDR3 in amino acids: CASSSGTVEAFF. CDR3 nucleotides: TGTGCCAGCAGTTCGGGCACGGTTGAAGCTTTCTTT.

Many counts were recorded for this clonotype. This chain connects TRBV28 to TRBJ2-2; 8 bases are a match to TRBD2. V lost 3 bases and J lost 4; bases outside the gene matches: 4. Germline V gives CDR1 MDHEN, CDR2 SYDVKM. There are 15 residues in the CDR3. CDR3 DNA: TGTGCCAGCAGTTTCAGACTAGCGCCCACCGGGGAGCTGTTTTTT. As protein: CASSFRLAPTGELFF.

This clonotype was detected many times. The junction departs from the called germline gene at one end, perhaps through a read error. The rearrangement links TRBV28 to TRBJ2-7, with 12 bases that match TRBD2. The germline CDR1 and CDR2 sequences are MDHEN and SYDVKM. The CDR3 is 15 residues long. DNA of the CDR3: TGTGCCAGCAGGTTGACTAGCGGGAGCGCCTACGAGCAGAACTTC. Residues: CASRLTSGSAYEQNF.

This clonotype has more than one count but fewer than ten. CDR3 region: CASTSQGVGEQYF. In nucleotides, the CDR3 is TGTGCCAGTACGAGTCAGGGAGTCGGCGAGCAGTACTTC. The chain links TRBV19 to TRBJ2-7; D could derive from TRBD1 or TRBD2 (5 bases each). The CDR3 loop spans 13 amino acids. V was shortened by 7 bases and J by 6 bases, with 16 bases between the two germline ends. The germline CDR1 and CDR2 sequences are LNHDA and SQIVND (reference sequence). Based on the CDR3 plus reference TRBV19 and TRBJ2-7, the full variable domain is DGGITQSPKYLFRKEGQNVTLSCEQNLNHDAMYWYRQDPGQGLRLIYYSQIVNDFQKGDIAEGYSVSREKKESFPLTVTSAQKNPTAFYLCASTSQGVGEQYFGPGTRLTVT.